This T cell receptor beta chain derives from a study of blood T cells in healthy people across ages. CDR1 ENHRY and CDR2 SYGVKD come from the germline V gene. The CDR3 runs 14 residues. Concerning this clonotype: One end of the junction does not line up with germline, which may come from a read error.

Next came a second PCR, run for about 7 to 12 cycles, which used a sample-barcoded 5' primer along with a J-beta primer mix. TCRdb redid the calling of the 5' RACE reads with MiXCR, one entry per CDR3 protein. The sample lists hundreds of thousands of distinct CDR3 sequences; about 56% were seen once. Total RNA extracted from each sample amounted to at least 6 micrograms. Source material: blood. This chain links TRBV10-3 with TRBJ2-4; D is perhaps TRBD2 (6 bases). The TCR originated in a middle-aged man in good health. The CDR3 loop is CAFSKGLAKNIQYF. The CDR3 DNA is TGTGCCTTCAGCAAGGGACTAGCCAAAAACATTCAGTACTTC.